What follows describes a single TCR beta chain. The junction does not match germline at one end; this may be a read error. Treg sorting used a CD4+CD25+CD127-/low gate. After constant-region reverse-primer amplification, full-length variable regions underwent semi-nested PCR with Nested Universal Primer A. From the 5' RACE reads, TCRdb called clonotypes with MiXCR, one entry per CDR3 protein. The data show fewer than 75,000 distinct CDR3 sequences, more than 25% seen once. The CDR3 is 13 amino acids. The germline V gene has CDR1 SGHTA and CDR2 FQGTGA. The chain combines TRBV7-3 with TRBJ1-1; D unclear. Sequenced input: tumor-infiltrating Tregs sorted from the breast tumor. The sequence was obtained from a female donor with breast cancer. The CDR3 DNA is TGTGCCAGCAGCTCTGACATTAACACTAAAGCTTTCTTT. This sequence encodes CASSSDINTKAFF.